The clone carrying this TCR beta chain has a count of ten or more. The length of the CDR3 is 15 residues. Germline CDR1 is SNHLY and CDR2 is FYNNEI. V was clipped by 8 bases and J by 5 bases; unmatched bases: 10. The record originates from a study of metastatic and nonmetastatic thyroid tumors. Thyroid surgery took place with no prior treatment in any patient. TCRdb reprocessed the PCR reads using MiXCR. The sample includes some 26,000 clones, over 25% seen only once; the top ten take approximately 20%. This clonotype was obtained from a male donor with papillary thyroid cancer or a benign thyroid nodule (not recorded which). Some clones in this sample may be carry-over from other donors' samples. The sample comprised blood. The chain has TRBV2 and TRBJ2-2; 8 bases map to TRBD1. The chain's CDR3 is CASLSLTGVTGELFF. The CDR3 region has the DNA TGTGCCAGCTTATCTCTGACAGGGGTGACCGGGGAGCTGTTTTTT.